This T cell receptor beta chain was captured in a study of CD8 T cells in Susac syndrome. Study-wide context: When blood was drawn, patients with Susac syndrome were on intravenous immunoglobulin alone, on corticosteroids, or therapy-naive.

An input of about 0.5 to 1 ug of RNA was subjected to reverse transcription using random hexamers. Amplification of TCR beta CDR3 spanned 54 Vbeta and 13 Jbeta via immunoSEQ multiplex PCR. TCRdb fed the immunoSEQ multiplex PCR reads into MiXCR, producing one record per CDR3 protein. In the table there are more than 70,000 distinct CDR3 sequences, 94% of which are singletons. The ends were cut back, 5 bases at V and 8 bases at J, with 13 bases in the middle. Germline lookup yields CDR1 LGHDT and CDR2 YNNKEL (reference sequence). The CDR3 length is 13 residues. For this clonotype: Its antigen remains unknown.

General study results and limits: The peak of CD8+ clonal expansion in Susac was seen in TEMRA cells and active patients.

The sample was CD8+ T cells from PBMCs. This TCR was sampled from a human donor with Susac syndrome. The chain combines TRBV3-1 with TRBJ2-1; D is ambiguous. CDR3 residues: CASSANLGYEQFF. CDR3 bases: TGTGCCAGCAGCGCCAATCTAGGGTATGAGCAGTTCTTC.